What follows is one T cell receptor beta chain and its context. Authors' methods: Reference gene primers were amplified, and this amplification served to estimate nucleated cell counts. Measured with immunoSEQ multiplex PCR; TCRdb has only the in-frame clones, and not every one. That table furnishes V, J and clone size, whereas the DNA furnished D and trimming. The sample lists about 260,000 clones; over 75% were seen once. Researchers sorted participants into cohorts using their self-reported clinical history. Recovery meant two consecutive negative NP/OP PCR tests, professional clearance, or resolved symptoms. These data belong to a study of blood T cell repertoires in COVID-19. This CDR3 contains 16 residues. Germline assignment: CDR1 MDHEN and CDR2 SYDVKM. Trimming removed 1 base from V and 6 bases from J, with 18 bases in between.

The material sequenced was PBMCs or T cells enriched from blood (not recorded which). This receptor was taken from a young woman who had recovered from COVID-19. This rearrangement joins TRBV28 to TRBJ1-2; possibly TRBD1 for D (5 bases). CDR3 protein: CASSLYSTGTVNGYTF. The CDR3 DNA reads as TGTGCCAGCAGTTTATACTCCACGGGGACTGTAAATGGCTACACCTTC.